This T cell receptor (beta chain) was identified in a study of neurological immune-mediated disorders. The sample holds many counts of this clonotype. MiXCR was run by TCRdb on the 5' RACE reads, yielding one entry per CDR3 protein. The table shows approximately 60,000 distinct CDR3 sequences, with under 4.5% occurring only once. Germline V gene lookup returns CDR1 MGHRA and CDR2 YSYEKL. The CDR3 covers 17 residues. V shed 3 bases, J shed 7 bases, and the junction held 12 bases outside the gene matches. Source material was 2 million unsorted PBMCs, stored at -80 °C in RNAlater. The sample was PBMCs. V gene TRBV4-1 combines with J gene TRBJ2-3, with 11 bases that match TRBD2. The sequence was collected from a woman in her twenties or thirties with multiple sclerosis. CDR3 sequence: CASSQEPSGGRINTQYF. The CDR3 coding sequence is TGCGCCAGCAGCCAGGAACCTAGCGGGGGGCGTATTAATACGCAGTATTTT.